This entry features one T cell receptor beta chain sequence. This sample was included in a study of blood T cell repertoires in COVID-19. Trimming took 6 bases from V and 5 from J, leaving 25 bases between them. The CDR3 extends over 18 amino acids. CDR1 is SNHLY, CDR2 FYNNEI, per germline. Produced via immunoSEQ multiplex PCR; TCRdb's table is partial and in-frame only. The table shows 150,000 to 200,000 clones, with about 85% occurring only once. The sequenced sample consisted of peripheral blood. The chain links TRBV2 to TRBJ1-4; D remains ambiguous. The sequence was obtained from a person aged 65-85 years with COVID-19, enrolled during active disease. The CDR3 protein is CASRGLGFGQRLNEKLFF. CDR3 in DNA: TGTGCCAGCAGAGGTCTGGGGTTCGGCCAGCGACTAAATGAAAAACTGTTTTTT.